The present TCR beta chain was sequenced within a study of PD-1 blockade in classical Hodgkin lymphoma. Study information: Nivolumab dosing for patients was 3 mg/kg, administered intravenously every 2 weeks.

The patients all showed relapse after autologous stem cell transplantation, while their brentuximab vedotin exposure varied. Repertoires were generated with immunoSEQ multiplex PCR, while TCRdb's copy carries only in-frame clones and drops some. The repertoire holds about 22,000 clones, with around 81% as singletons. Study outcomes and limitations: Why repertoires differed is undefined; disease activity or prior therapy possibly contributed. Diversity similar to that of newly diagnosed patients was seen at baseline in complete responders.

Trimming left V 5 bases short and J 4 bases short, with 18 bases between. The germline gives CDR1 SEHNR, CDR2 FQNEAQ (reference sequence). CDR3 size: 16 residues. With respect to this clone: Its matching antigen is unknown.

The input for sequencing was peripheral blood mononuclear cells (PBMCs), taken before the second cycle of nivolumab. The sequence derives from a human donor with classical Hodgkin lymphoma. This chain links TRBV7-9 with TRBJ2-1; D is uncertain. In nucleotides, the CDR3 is TGTGCCAGCAGCCGCCGGGTGGGCGGTAAGTACAATGAGCAGTTCTTC. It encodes CASSRRVGGKYNEQFF. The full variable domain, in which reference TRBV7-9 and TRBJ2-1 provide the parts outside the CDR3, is DTGVSQNPRHKITKRGQNVTFRCDPISEHNRLYWYRQTLGQGPEFLTYFQNEAQLEKSRLLSDRFSAERPKGSFSTLEIQRTEQGDSAMYLCASSRRVGGKYNEQFFGPGTRLTVL.